This is a list of T cell receptor beta chains from one sample in a study of blood T cells in healthy people across ages. TCRdb processed the 5' RACE reads anew with MiXCR; each CDR3 protein has one entry. The table records about 970,000 distinct CDR3 sequences, roughly 51% of them present only once. Material for sequencing was blood. The receptors originated from a woman aged 55-69 years in good health. Each CDR3 is given with its conserved first and last residue. A D gene is named only where the DNA matches it firmly. Where a row states a size, it is once, few, many or the class of an expanded clone; other rows omit it.

v_call	d_call	clone_size	j_call	cdr3_nt	cdr3_aa
TRBV14	NA	few	TRBJ1-4	TGTGCCAGCACCCCAGGGCCCCATGAAAAACTGTTTTTT	CASTPGPHEKLFF
TRBV4-1	NA	NA	TRBJ1-1	TGCGCCAGCAGCCAGCCAGGACGGGCGAACACTGAAGCTTTCTTT	CASSQPGRANTEAFF
TRBV7-2	TRBD2	NA	TRBJ2-5	TGTGCCAGCAGCTTACGGTTACTAGCGGTCCAAGAGACCCAGTACTTC	CASSLRLLAVQETQYF
TRBV18	TRBD2	NA	TRBJ2-1	TGTGCCAGCTCACCACGGACTAGCGCGCACAATGAGCAGTTCTTC	CASSPRTSAHNEQFF
TRBV28	NA	NA	TRBJ2-7	TGTGCCAGCAGTTCAAACAATGTGGGGCAGTACTTC	CASSSNNVGQYF
TRBV28	NA	NA	TRBJ1-6	TGTGCCAGCAGTCGCGGGCGGGAGGGCGGACCGTATAATTCACCCCTCCACTTT	CASSRGREGGPYNSPLHF
TRBV11-2	NA	NA	TRBJ1-4	TGTGCCAGCAGGCCGCCGAGGGGCCCTAATGAAAAACTGTTTTTT	CASRPPRGPNEKLFF
TRBV20-1	NA	NA	TRBJ2-5	TGCAGTGCTAGCGGGAATACAATCCAAGAGACCCAGTACTTC	CSASGNTIQETQYF
TRBV2	NA	NA	TRBJ2-1	TGTGCCAGCAAGCAGATATACAATGAGCAGTTCTTC	CASKQIYNEQFF
TRBV14	NA	few	TRBJ1-2	TGTGCCAGCAGCCTGCGTGGTACCGGCTACACCTTC	CASSLRGTGYTF
TRBV11-2	TRBD1	NA	TRBJ2-1	TGTGCCAGCAGCTTAGGATCGGGACAGGGCTCCTACAATGAGCAGTTCTTC	CASSLGSGQGSYNEQFF
TRBV20-1	NA	NA	TRBJ1-3	TGCAGTGCTAATAGGTTCTCTGGAAACACCATATATTTT	CSANRFSGNTIYF
TRBV20-1	NA	many	TRBJ2-1	TGCAGTGCTAAACAGGGCGGGGTCTACAATGAGCAGTTCTTC	CSAKQGGVYNEQFF
TRBV5-1	NA	few	TRBJ2-5	TGCGCCAGCAGCTATTCCACAGGGAACCAAGAGACCCAGTACTTC	CASSYSTGNQETQYF
TRBV2	TRBD1	NA	TRBJ2-3	TGTGCCAGCAGTACAGGACAGGGGAACACAGATACGCAGTATTTT	CASSTGQGNTDTQYF